What follows describes a single T cell receptor beta chain. In the source study's methods: Researchers report that nucleated cell counts were estimated from reference gene primer amplification. Assay used: immunoSEQ multiplex PCR; TCRdb lists only in-frame clones, some missing. That table supplies the V and J calls and clone size; D and trimming were determined from the DNA. The data contain some 70,000 clones, 85% to 90% of them singletons. The sample comes from a study of blood T cell repertoires in COVID-19. Germline-derived CDR1 and CDR2 are LGHDT and YNNKEL (reference sequence). The CDR3 runs to 16 residues. J lost 6 bases, V lost 4 bases, and 9 bases had no gene match.

The J gene is TRBJ2-1, the V gene TRBV3-1 (or the pseudogene TRBV3-2); 10 bases match TRBD2. The clonotype originates from a man aged 50 or older with active COVID-19. The source material was peripheral blood. Here the CDR3 reads CASSLTAGGNGNEQFF. CDR3 in DNA: TGTGCCAGCAGCCTGACAGCGGGGGGGAATGGCAATGAGCAGTTCTTC.